This T cell receptor beta chain was captured by sequencing in a study of T cell responses to AZD1222 COVID-19 vaccine. About the research overall: Investigators merged groups given second doses at roughly 4 or roughly 12 weeks. Whole-study findings and limits: Spike regions recognized by vaccine-associated CD4 TCRs spanned the protein, led by 160-218 and 743-854.

A note on this clone: Antigen unknown.

V was cut by 2 bases and J by 0 bases, with 5 bases left in between. CDR3 length: 14 amino acids. Germline-derived CDR1 and CDR2 are MNHNS and SASEGT. Sequenced by immunoSEQ multiplex PCR; TCRdb stores in-frame clones only, minus some. This sample yields fewer than 150,000 clones, of which over 65% are seen a single time; about 4% belongs to the top ten. V is TRBV6-1 and J is TRBJ2-4; D is ambiguous. This material consisted of peripheral blood, taken on day 0 of AZD1222 vaccination. This TCR was sampled from an adult in good health. The CDR3 DNA reads TGTGCCAGCAGTGAATGGCAAGCCAAAAACATTCAGTACTTC. It yields the protein CASSEWQAKNIQYF.